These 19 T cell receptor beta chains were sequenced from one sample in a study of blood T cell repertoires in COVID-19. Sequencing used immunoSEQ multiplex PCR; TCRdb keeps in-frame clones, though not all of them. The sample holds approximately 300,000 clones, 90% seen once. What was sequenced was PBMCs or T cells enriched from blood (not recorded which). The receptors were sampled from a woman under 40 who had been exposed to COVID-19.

The CDR3 DNA follows: TGTGCCAGCAGCTTAGATCGGGCCTACGAGCAGTACTTC. Translating it yields CASSLDRAYEQYF. This chain uses TRBV11-2 with TRBJ2-7; D uncertain. V dropped 0 bases and J dropped 2 bases, with 5 bases sitting between them. This CDR3 is 13 amino acids long. Germline V CDR1 and CDR2: SGHAT, FQNNGV.

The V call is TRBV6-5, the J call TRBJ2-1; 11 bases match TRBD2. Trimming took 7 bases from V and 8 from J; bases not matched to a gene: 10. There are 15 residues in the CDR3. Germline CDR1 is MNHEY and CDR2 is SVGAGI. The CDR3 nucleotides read TGTGCCAGCAACATCCTAGCGGGGGGTAAGGATGAGCAGTTCTTC. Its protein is CASNILAGGKDEQFF.

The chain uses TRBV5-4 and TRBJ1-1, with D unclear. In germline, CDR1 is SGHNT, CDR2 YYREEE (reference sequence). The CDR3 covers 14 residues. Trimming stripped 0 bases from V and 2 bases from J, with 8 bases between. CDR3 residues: CASSLDPLNTEAFF. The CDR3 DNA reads TGTGCCAGCAGCTTGGATCCTTTAAACACTGAAGCTTTCTTT. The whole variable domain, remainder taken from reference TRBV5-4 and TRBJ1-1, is ETGVTQSPTHLIKTRGQQVTLRCSSQSGHNTVSWYQQALGQGPQFIFQYYREEENGRGNFPPRFSGLQFPNYSSELNVNALELDDSALYLCASSLDPLNTEAFFGQGTRLTVV.

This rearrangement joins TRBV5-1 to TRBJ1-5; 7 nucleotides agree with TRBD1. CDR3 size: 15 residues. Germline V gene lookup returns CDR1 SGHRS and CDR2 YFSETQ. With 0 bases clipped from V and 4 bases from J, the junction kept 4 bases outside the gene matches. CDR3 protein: CASSLEGQQNQPQHF. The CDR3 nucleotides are TGCGCCAGCAGCTTGGAGGGACAGCAGAATCAGCCCCAGCATTTT.

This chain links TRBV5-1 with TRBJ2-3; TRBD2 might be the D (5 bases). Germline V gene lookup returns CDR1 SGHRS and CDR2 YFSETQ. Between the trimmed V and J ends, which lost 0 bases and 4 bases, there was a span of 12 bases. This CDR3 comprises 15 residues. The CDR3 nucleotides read TGCGCCAGCAGCTTGGGCGCCGGCGGGCCAGATACGCAGTATTTT. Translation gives CASSLGAGGPDTQYF.

This CDR3 is CASSQVATNYGYTF. CDR3 nucleotide sequence: TGCGCCAGCAGCCAAGTTGCGACTAACTATGGCTACACCTTC. The chain recombines TRBV4-3 with TRBJ1-2; no clear D gene. The CDR3 length is 14 residues. Germline V gives CDR1 LGHNA, CDR2 YSLEER. V gave up 1 base and J gave up 0 bases, with 6 bases separating them.

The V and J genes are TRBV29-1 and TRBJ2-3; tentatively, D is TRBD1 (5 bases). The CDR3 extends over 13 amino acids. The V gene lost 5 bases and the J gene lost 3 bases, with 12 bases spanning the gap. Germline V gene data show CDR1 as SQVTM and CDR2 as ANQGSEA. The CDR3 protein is CSVQGRVTDTQYF. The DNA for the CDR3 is TGCAGCGTTCAGGGCAGGGTGACAGATACGCAGTATTTT.

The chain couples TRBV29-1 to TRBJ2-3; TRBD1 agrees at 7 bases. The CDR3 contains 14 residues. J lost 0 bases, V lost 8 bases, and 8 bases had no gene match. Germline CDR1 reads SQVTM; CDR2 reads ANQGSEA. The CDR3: CSLTGDSSTDTQYF. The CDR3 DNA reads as TGCAGCTTAACAGGGGATTCAAGCACAGATACGCAGTATTTT.

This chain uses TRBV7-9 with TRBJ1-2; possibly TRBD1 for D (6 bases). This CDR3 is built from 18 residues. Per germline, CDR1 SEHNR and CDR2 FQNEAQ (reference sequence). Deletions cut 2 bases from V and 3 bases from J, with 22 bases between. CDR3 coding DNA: TGTGCCAGCAGCTTACCGAGGACAGCCGGGATCGGGGACTATGGCTACACCTTC. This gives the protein CASSLPRTAGIGDYGYTF.

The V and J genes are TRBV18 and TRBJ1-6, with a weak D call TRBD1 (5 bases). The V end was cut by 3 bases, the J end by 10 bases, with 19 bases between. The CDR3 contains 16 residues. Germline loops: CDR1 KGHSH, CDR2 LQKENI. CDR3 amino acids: CASSPNAARVNSPLHF. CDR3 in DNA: TGTGCCAGCTCACCCAACGCGGCCAGGGTAAACTCACCCCTCCACTTT.

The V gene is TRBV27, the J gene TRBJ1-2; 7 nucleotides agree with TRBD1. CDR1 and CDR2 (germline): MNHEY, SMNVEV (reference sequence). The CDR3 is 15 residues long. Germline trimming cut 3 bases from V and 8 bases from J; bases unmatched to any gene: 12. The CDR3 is CASSFGLRAGGGYTF. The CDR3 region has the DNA TGTGCCAGCAGTTTCGGTCTTCGGGCAGGGGGAGGCTACACCTTC.

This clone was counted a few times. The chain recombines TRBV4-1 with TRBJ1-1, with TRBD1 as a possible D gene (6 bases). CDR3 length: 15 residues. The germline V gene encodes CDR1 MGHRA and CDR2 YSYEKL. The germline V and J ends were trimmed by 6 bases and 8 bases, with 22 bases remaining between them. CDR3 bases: TGCGCCAGCAGTCGCGTTGGGGACATACTTTACGAAGCTTTCTTT. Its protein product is CASSRVGDILYEAFF.

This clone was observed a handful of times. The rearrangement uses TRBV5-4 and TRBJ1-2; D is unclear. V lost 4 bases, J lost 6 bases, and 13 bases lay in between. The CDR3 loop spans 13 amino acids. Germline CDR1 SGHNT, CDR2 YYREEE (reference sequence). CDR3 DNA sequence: TGTGCCAGCAGCGAGCATCAGAGGGATGGCTACACCTTC. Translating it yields CASSEHQRDGYTF.

The CDR3: CATKQGMNTEAFF. CDR3 nucleotides: TGTGCCACGAAACAGGGAATGAACACTGAAGCTTTCTTT. This rearrangement joins TRBV15 to TRBJ1-1; D possibly corresponds to TRBD1 (6 bases). CDR3 length: 13 residues. The germline V gene has CDR1 LNHNV and CDR2 YYDKDF (reference sequence). V was clipped by 9 bases and J by 0 bases, with 11 bases between them.

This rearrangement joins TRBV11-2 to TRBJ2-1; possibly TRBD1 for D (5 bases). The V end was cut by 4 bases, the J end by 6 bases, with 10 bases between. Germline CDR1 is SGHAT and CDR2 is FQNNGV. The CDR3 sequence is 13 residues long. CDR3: CASSYRQTNEQFF. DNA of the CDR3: TGTGCCAGCAGCTACCGACAGACCAATGAGCAGTTCTTC.

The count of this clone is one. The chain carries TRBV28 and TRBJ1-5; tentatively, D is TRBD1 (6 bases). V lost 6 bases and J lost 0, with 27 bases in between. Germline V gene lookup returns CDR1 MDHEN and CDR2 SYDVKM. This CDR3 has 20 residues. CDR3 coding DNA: TGTGCCAGCAGGTCTTCGGACAGACCGAAAACCTTTTATAGCAATCAGCCCCAGCATTTT. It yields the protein CASRSSDRPKTFYSNQPQHF.

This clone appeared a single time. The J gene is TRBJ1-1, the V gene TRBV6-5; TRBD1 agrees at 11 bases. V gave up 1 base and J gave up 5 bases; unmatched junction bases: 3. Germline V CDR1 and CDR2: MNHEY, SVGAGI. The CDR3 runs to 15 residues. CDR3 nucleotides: TGTGCCAGCAGTTACTGGGGACAGGGGGAGACTGAAGCTTTCTTT. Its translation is CASSYWGQGETEAFF.

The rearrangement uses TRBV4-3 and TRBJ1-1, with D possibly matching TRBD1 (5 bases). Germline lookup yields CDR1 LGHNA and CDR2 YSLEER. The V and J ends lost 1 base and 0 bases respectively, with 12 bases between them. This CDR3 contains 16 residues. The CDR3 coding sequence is TGCGCCAGCAGCCAAGTAGGTCGGGGGATGAACACTGAAGCTTTCTTT. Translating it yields CASSQVGRGMNTEAFF.

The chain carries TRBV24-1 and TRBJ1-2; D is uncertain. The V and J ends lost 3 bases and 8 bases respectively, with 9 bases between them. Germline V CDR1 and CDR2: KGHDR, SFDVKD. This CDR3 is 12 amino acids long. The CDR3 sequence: CATSDEAEGYTF. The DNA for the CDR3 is TGTGCCACCAGTGATGAGGCAGAAGGCTACACCTTC.